Each of the 31 T cell receptor beta chains below was sequenced from the same sample in a study of CD8 T cells in ankylosing spondylitis. TCRdb recomputed calls from the 5' RACE reads with MiXCR, one row per CDR3 protein. The top ten hold around 4% of the sample, which has under 250,000 distinct CDR3 sequences, roughly a third seen once. The specimen was blood, either unsorted or a sorted T cell fraction (not recorded which). The receptors come from a male donor with ankylosing spondylitis or in good health (not recorded which).

The J gene is TRBJ2-7, the V gene TRBV4-1, with 8 positions matching TRBD2. This CDR3 comprises 15 residues. Germline-derived CDR1 and CDR2 are MGHRA and YSYEKL. Unmatched junction bases numbered 4, after V lost 1 base and J lost 2 bases. CDR3 coding DNA: TGCGCCAGCAGCCAAGTTACGGGGGGGGCCTACGAGCAGTACTTC. As protein: CASSQVTGGAYEQYF.

This clonotype was counted a few times. V and J are TRBV20-1 and TRBJ1-2, with a possible D match to TRBD1 (5 bases). Trimming left V 6 bases short and J 5 bases short, with 16 bases between. Germline V gene data show CDR1 as DFQATT and CDR2 as SNEGSKA (reference sequence). This CDR3 contains 13 residues. CDR3 loop: CSAVTERLYGYTF. DNA for the CDR3: TGCAGTGCGGTGACAGAGCGACTATATGGCTACACCTTC.

The chain combines TRBV15 with TRBJ2-3; maybe TRBD2 (6 bases). Germline CDR1 LNHNV, CDR2 YYDKDF (reference sequence). The CDR3 consists of 13 residues. Trimming stripped 6 bases from V and 10 bases from J, with 17 bases between. The CDR3 coding sequence is TGTGCCACCAGGGCCCCGGCGAGCGGGCCGCAGTATTTT. Translated: CATRAPASGPQYF.

On this clonotype: A much larger clone is a single base away; this may be a read error. This chain uses TRBV11-2 with TRBJ2-1; D call uncertain. Trimming removed 3 bases from V and 6 bases from J, with 6 bases in between. Germline lookup yields CDR1 SGHAT and CDR2 FQNNGV. The CDR3 is 12 amino acids. CDR3 bases: TGTGCCAGCAGCTTTGTGGGCAATGAGCAGTTCTTC. It specifies CASSFVGNEQFF.

The chain carries TRBV29-1 and TRBJ2-1, with TRBD1 matching 8 bases. The V gene end was trimmed by 2 bases and the J gene end by 8 bases; junction bases not matched to a gene: 5. The CDR3 loop spans 13 amino acids. CDR1 and CDR2 (germline): SQVTM, ANQGSEA. CDR3 DNA: TGCAGCGTTGAACTAACAGGGGGGTATGAGCAGTTCTTC. It is translated as CSVELTGGYEQFF.

This clonotype occurred a few times. V is TRBV20-1 and J is TRBJ2-7, with 9 bases lining up with TRBD1. The CDR3 is 13 residues long. V lost 5 bases, J lost 6 bases, and 8 bases stayed unmatched. The germline CDR1 and CDR2 sequences are DFQATT and SNEGSKA (reference sequence). The CDR3 is CSAEDRGGVEQYF. The CDR3 bases are TGCAGTGCTGAGGACAGGGGAGGGGTCGAGCAGTACTTC.

This clonotype was counted only a few times. V usage is TRBV10-2 and J usage is TRBJ2-5, with 9 positions matching TRBD1. CDR1 and CDR2 (germline): WSHSY, SAAADI. This CDR3 comprises 14 residues. The J segment lost 4 bases and the V segment lost 8 bases, leaving 8 bases of the junction unmatched. Here the CDR3 reads CASWWGQGRETQYF. The CDR3 DNA sequence: TGCGCCAGCTGGTGGGGACAGGGACGAGAGACCCAGTACTTC.

This clonotype was counted between two and nine times. The rearrangement links TRBV7-9 to TRBJ1-1; a weak D match, TRBD1 (5 bases). The germline V and J ends were trimmed by 0 bases and 5 bases, with 13 bases remaining between them. From germline, CDR1 is SEHNR and CDR2 FQNEAQ (reference sequence). The CDR3 consists of 15 residues. DNA of the CDR3: TGTGCCAGCAGCTTAGCAGGGGCAGGGTTGACTGAAGCTTTCTTT. Translating gives CASSLAGAGLTEAFF.

This chain uses TRBV29-1 with TRBJ2-5; a weak D match, TRBD2 (6 bases). Germline V CDR1 and CDR2: SQVTM, ANQGSEA. CDR3 length equals 15 residues. V was clipped by 6 bases and J by 4 bases, with 21 bases between them. The CDR3 here is CSVPRFREVGETQYF. In DNA, the CDR3 is TGCAGCGTCCCGAGATTCAGGGAGGTTGGAGAGACCCAGTACTTC.

In its sample, this clonotype was seen a few times. The chain has TRBV20-1 and TRBJ2-5, with 12 bases identical to TRBD2. The CDR3 length is 14 residues. Germline-derived CDR1 and CDR2 are DFQATT and SNEGSKA (reference sequence). Unmatched junction bases numbered 5, after V lost 2 bases and J lost 7 bases. The chain's CDR3 is CSARPSGGASTQYF. DNA for the CDR3: TGCAGTGCTAGACCTAGCGGGGGGGCCTCGACCCAGTACTTC.

This clonotype was observed a few times. The rearrangement uses TRBV12-3 or TRBV12-4 and TRBJ1-2, with TRBD1 as a possible D gene (5 bases). The CDR3 spans 13 residues. Trimming took 6 bases from V and 6 from J, leaving 14 bases between them. CDR3 in DNA: TGTGCCAGCAGACCAGGGCCTTCGCATGGCTACACCTTC. This sequence encodes CASRPGPSHGYTF.

This clonotype was observed a handful of times. The chain couples TRBV4-1 to TRBJ1-6; the D gene is possibly TRBD1 (5 bases). The CDR3 runs 14 residues. Trimming took off 0 bases at V and 7 bases at J, with 7 bases between the two ends. Germline V gene lookup returns CDR1 MGHRA and CDR2 YSYEKL. The CDR3 region has the DNA TGCGCCAGCAGCCAAGATGGGGCCAATTCACCCCTCCACTTT. It is translated as CASSQDGANSPLHF.

The V and J genes are TRBV11-2 and TRBJ2-3; possibly TRBD1 or TRBD2 for D (5 bases each). This CDR3 comprises 13 residues. With 5 bases removed from V and 4 bases from J, the gap between germline ends came to 10 bases. Germline lookup yields CDR1 SGHAT and CDR2 FQNNGV. The CDR3 is CASSPGPPDTQYF. In DNA form, the CDR3 reads TGTGCCAGCAGCCCGGGGCCCCCAGATACGCAGTATTTT.

This clonotype was counted a few times. The chain combines TRBV6-5 with TRBJ2-1; a weak D match, TRBD1 (6 bases). The CDR3 totals 14 residues. From germline, CDR1 is MNHEY and CDR2 SVGAGI. The ends were cut back, 2 bases at V and 5 bases at J, with 10 bases in the middle. CDR3 coding DNA: TGTGCCAGCAGTTACCCCACAGGGCACAATGAGCAGTTCTTC. Amino acids: CASSYPTGHNEQFF.

The gene calls are TRBV20-1 and TRBJ1-1; perhaps TRBD1 as D (5 bases). The CDR3 length is 15 residues. Germline V gene lookup returns CDR1 DFQATT and CDR2 SNEGSKA (reference sequence). Trimming cost V 4 bases and J 4 bases, with 19 bases left between them. The CDR3 loop is CSATIRVIQGTEAFF. As DNA, the CDR3 is TGCAGTGCTACTATCCGGGTCATTCAGGGCACTGAAGCTTTCTTT.

This clonotype was counted only a few times. The rearrangement uses TRBV5-1 and TRBJ1-1; D ambiguous. Looked up from germline, CDR1 is SGHRS and CDR2 is YFSETQ. The CDR3 spans 13 residues. Trimming took 0 bases from V and 4 from J, leaving 7 bases between them. This CDR3 reads CASSLVWGTEAFF. DNA for the CDR3: TGCGCCAGCAGCTTGGTGTGGGGCACTGAAGCTTTCTTT.

The chain employs TRBV9 and TRBJ2-7; 7 bases are shared with TRBD2. V was clipped by 2 bases and J by 2 bases; unmatched bases: 7. The CDR3 is 15 amino acids. The germline V gene has CDR1 SGDLS and CDR2 YYNGEE. In DNA, the CDR3 is TGTGCCAGCAGCGTGGTACGTGGGGGGGCCTACGAGCAGTACTTC. Residues: CASSVVRGGAYEQYF.

This clonotype turned up a few times. This chain connects TRBV10-3 to TRBJ2-1; D might be TRBD1 (5 bases). V lost 6 bases and J lost 5, with 11 bases in between. The CDR3 totals 13 residues. Germline V gives CDR1 ENHRY, CDR2 SYGVKD. The CDR3 DNA follows: TGTGCCATCAGGACGACAGAGAACAATGAGCAGTTCTTC. Protein: CAIRTTENNEQFF.

The chain couples TRBV20-1 to TRBJ1-1; tentative D call: TRBD1 (6 bases). The ends were cut back, 5 bases at V and 7 bases at J, with 20 bases in the middle. The CDR3 sequence is 14 residues long. Germline CDR1 is DFQATT and CDR2 is SNEGSKA (reference sequence). CDR3 protein: CSAEGGAFGSEAFF. CDR3 in DNA: TGCAGTGCTGAGGGGGGGGCTTTTGGAAGTGAAGCTTTCTTT.

This clonotype has only a few counts. The DNA for the CDR3 is TGTGCCAGCAGTTTACAGGGGGCCCAGTACTTC. This sequence encodes CASSLQGAQYF. The chain uses TRBV27 and TRBJ2-5; 7 bases map to TRBD1. J was trimmed by 9 bases and V by 2 bases; bases with no gene match: 0. Germline values: CDR1 MNHEY, CDR2 SMNVEV (reference sequence). The CDR3 is 11 amino acids.

The chain recombines TRBV15 with TRBJ2-7; tentative D call: TRBD2 (5 bases). V dropped 0 bases and J dropped 6 bases, with 15 bases sitting between them. Germline V gene sequence: CDR1 LNHNV, CDR2 YYDKDF (reference sequence). The CDR3 sequence is 15 residues long. DNA for the CDR3: TGTGCCACCAGCAGAGATCATAGAGGGCTCCTCGAGCAGTACTTC. Its translation is CATSRDHRGLLEQYF.

This chain connects TRBV2 to TRBJ2-1; 10 bases align to TRBD2. There are 16 residues in the CDR3. Trimming took 7 bases from V and 5 from J; bases not matched to a gene: 11. The germline V gene encodes CDR1 SNHLY and CDR2 FYNNEI. This CDR3 reads CASIPMASGGHNEQFF. CDR3 sequence (DNA): TGTGCCAGCATCCCTATGGCTAGCGGGGGTCACAATGAGCAGTTCTTC.

This chain connects TRBV7-9 to TRBJ1-6; no clear D. CDR1 and CDR2 from the germline V gene are SEHNR and FQNEAQ (reference sequence). There are 11 residues in the CDR3. Trimming took off 6 bases at V and 17 bases at J, with 14 bases between the two ends. The CDR3 here is CASSPGWEIHF. The CDR3, as DNA: TGTGCCAGCAGTCCCGGTTGGGAGATCCACTTT.

Only a few counts were recorded for this clonotype. CDR3 residues: CSARASGTRDTEAFF. CDR3 bases: TGCAGTGCTAGAGCCTCCGGGACAAGGGACACTGAAGCTTTCTTT. This chain connects TRBV20-1 to TRBJ1-1, with D perhaps matching TRBD1 (6 bases). Per the germline V gene, CDR1 is DFQATT and CDR2 is SNEGSKA (reference sequence). The length of the CDR3 is 15 residues. Trimming cost V 1 base and J 3 bases, with 15 bases left between them.

This clonotype was seen only a few times. The rearrangement links TRBV20-1 to TRBJ1-3; a weak D match, TRBD1 (5 bases). The CDR3 extends over 14 amino acids. Trimming shortened V by 7 bases and J by 8 bases, and 21 bases separated the two germline ends. Germline assignment: CDR1 DFQATT and CDR2 SNEGSKA (reference sequence). The CDR3 sequence is CSVVRGLRGDTIYF. The DNA of the CDR3 is TGCAGTGTAGTAAGGGGTCTTCGAGGGGACACCATATATTTT.

This chain joins TRBV6-1 and TRBJ2-1; D uncertain. Germline-derived CDR1 and CDR2 are MNHNS and SASEGT. The ends were cut back, 5 bases at V and 3 bases at J, with 8 bases in the middle. CDR3 length: 13 amino acids. The CDR3 nucleotides read TGTGCCAGCAGTCGCGAAGTCTACAATGAGCAGTTCTTC. As protein: CASSREVYNEQFF.

This clonotype occurred a few times. This chain links TRBV6-4 with TRBJ2-3; D is undetermined. V lost 6 bases and J lost 2, with 12 bases in between. Germline assignment: CDR1 MRHNA and CDR2 SNTAGT. The CDR3 spans 14 residues. CDR3 sequence (DNA): TGTGCCAGCAGGAAATTACACACCACAGATACGCAGTATTTT. The encoded protein is CASRKLHTTDTQYF.

Ten or more counts support this clonotype. This chain connects TRBV29-1 to TRBJ1-2, with 10 bases that match TRBD1. With 7 bases clipped from V and 2 bases from J, the junction kept 4 bases outside the gene matches. Germline values: CDR1 SQVTM, CDR2 ANQGSEA. CDR3 size: 13 residues. This chain's CDR3 is CSAGTGVNYGYTF. CDR3 sequence (DNA): TGCAGCGCCGGGACAGGGGTAAACTATGGCTACACCTTC. Drawing the rest from reference TRBV29-1 and TRBJ1-2, the complete variable domain is SAVISQKPSRDICQRGTSLTIQCQVDSQVTMMFWYRQQPGQSLTLIATANQGSEATYESGFVIDKFPISRPNLTFSTLTVSNMSPEDSSIYLCSAGTGVNYGYTFGSGTRLTVV.

The chain joins TRBV2 to TRBJ2-7; D is perhaps TRBD1 or TRBD2 (5 bases each). The CDR3 is 17 amino acids. Trimming pared 6 bases from V and 0 bases from J, leaving 21 bases between. CDR1 is SNHLY, CDR2 FYNNEI, per germline. CDR3 sequence (DNA): TGTGCCAGCAGGCCTATTTCCGGGACCTTGAGCTCCTACGAGCAGTACTTC. It specifies CASRPISGTLSSYEQYF. The whole variable domain, filled in from reference TRBV2 and TRBJ2-7, reads EPEVTQTPSHQVTQMGQEVILRCVPISNHLYFYWYRQILGQKVEFLVSFYNNEISEKSEIFDDQFSVERPDGSNFTLKIRSTKLEDSAMYFCASRPISGTLSSYEQYFGPGTRLTVT.

The rearrangement links TRBV12-3 or TRBV12-4 to TRBJ2-1, with D perhaps matching TRBD2 (7 bases). Trimming shortened V by 2 bases and J by 5 bases, and 13 bases separated the two germline ends. The CDR3 has 15 amino acids. The CDR3 DNA reads TGTGCCAGCAGTTTAACGGGGGGCGCCCACAATGAGCAGTTCTTC. Protein product: CASSLTGGAHNEQFF.

This clonotype was detected only a few times. This rearrangement joins TRBV5-5 to TRBJ1-2; the D is unclear. Germline CDR1 and CDR2: SGHKS and YYEKEE (reference sequence). Trimming cost V 4 bases and J 3 bases, with 13 bases left between them. The CDR3 runs to 14 residues. CDR3 nucleotide sequence: TGTGCCAGCAGCGATACCTATACCTACTATGGCTACACCTTC. This sequence encodes CASSDTYTYYGYTF.